This T cell receptor beta chain stems from a study of CD4+ T cells in melanoma. Germline values: CDR1 SGHNT, CDR2 YYREEE (reference sequence). CDR3 size: 11 residues. V dropped 3 bases and J dropped 8 bases, with 8 bases sitting between them. Repertoires were generated with immunoSEQ multiplex PCR, while TCRdb's copy carries only in-frame clones and drops some. The table has fewer than 20,000 clones, roughly 85% seen once. Study results and limitations: Reportedly, melanoma neoantigen-specific CD4+ T cells showed varied differentiation states. A reported correlation linked neoantigen-specific CD4+ T cells to CD8+, macrophage and B cell function.

Worth noting for this clone: Its antigen remains unidentified.

The genes are TRBV5-4 and TRBJ1-1; a weak D match, TRBD1 (5 bases). Material: cells from a culture (not recorded whether cultured in vitro). This TCR derives from a human donor with melanoma. The CDR3 spells CASSSYREAFF. In DNA, the CDR3 is TGTGCCAGCAGCTCTTACAGGGAAGCTTTCTTT.